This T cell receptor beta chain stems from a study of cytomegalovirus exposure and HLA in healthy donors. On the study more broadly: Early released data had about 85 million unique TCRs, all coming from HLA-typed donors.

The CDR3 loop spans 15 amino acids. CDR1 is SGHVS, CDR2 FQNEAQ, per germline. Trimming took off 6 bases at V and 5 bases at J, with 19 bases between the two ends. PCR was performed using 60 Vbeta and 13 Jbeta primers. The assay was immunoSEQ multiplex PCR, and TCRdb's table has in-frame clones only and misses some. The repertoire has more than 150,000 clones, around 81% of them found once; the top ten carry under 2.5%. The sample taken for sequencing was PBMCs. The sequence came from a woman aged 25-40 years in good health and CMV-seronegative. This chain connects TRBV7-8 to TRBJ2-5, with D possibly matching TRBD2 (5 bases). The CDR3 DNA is TGTGCCAGCAGATCTCCCACCGCTGGCGGGGAGACCCAGTACTTC. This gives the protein CASRSPTAGGETQYF.